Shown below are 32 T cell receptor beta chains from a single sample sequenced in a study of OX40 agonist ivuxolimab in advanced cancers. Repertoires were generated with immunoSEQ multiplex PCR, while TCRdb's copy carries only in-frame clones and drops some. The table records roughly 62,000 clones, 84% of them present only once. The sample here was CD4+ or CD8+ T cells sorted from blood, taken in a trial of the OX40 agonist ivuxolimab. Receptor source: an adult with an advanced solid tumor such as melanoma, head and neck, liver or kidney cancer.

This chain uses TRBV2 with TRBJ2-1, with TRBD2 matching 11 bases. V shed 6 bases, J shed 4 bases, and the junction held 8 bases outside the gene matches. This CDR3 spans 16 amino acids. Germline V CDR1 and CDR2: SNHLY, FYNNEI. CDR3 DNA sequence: TGTGCCAGCAGCCACTTCGGGACTAGCGGATACAATGAGCAGTTCTTC. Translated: CASSHFGTSGYNEQFF.

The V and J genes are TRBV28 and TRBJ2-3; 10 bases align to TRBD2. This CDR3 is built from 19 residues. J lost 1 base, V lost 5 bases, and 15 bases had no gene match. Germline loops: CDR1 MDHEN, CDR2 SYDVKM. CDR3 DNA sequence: TGTGCCAGCAGTCCACGCATCTTACCTAGCGGGGGACGCACAGATACGCAGTATTTT. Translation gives CASSPRILPSGGRTDTQYF.

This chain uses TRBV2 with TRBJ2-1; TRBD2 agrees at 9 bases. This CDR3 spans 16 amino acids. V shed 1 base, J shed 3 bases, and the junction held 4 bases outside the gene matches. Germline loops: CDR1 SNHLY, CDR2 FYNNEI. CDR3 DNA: TGTGCCAGCAGTGAAGTGGCTAGCGGGGTCTACAATGAGCAGTTCTTC. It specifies CASSEVASGVYNEQFF.

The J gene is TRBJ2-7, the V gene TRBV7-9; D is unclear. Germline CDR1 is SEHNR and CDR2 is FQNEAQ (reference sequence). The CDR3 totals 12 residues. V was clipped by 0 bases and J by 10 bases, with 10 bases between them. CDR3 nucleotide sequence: TGTGCCAGCAGCTTAGCGGGCAGCCGTCAGTACTTC. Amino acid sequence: CASSLAGSRQYF.

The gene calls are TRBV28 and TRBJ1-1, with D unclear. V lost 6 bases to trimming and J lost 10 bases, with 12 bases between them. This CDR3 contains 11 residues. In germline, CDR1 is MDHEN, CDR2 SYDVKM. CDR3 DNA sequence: TGTGCCAGCAGCTCCCCGTTATCAGCTTTCTTT. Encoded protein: CASSSPLSAFF.

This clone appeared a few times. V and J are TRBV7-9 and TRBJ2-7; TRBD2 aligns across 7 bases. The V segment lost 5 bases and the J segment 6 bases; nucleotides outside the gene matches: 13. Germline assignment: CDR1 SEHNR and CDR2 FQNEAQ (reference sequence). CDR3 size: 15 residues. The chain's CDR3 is CASSPRTSLWVEQYF. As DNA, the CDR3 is TGTGCCAGCAGCCCGAGGACTAGTCTTTGGGTCGAGCAGTACTTC.

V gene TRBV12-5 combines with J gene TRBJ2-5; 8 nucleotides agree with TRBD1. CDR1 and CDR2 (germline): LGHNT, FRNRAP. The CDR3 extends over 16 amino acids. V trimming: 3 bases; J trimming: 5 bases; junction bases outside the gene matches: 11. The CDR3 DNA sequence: TGTGCTAGTGGTTTTTCCCCCAGGGGGCCCGTCGAGACCCAGTACTTC. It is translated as CASGFSPRGPVETQYF.

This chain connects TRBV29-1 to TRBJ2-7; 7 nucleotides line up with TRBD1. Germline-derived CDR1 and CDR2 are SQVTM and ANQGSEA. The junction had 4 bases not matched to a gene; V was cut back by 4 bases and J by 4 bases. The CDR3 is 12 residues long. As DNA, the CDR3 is TGCAGCGTTGTTGGGGACAGATACGAGCAGTACTTC. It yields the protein CSVVGDRYEQYF.

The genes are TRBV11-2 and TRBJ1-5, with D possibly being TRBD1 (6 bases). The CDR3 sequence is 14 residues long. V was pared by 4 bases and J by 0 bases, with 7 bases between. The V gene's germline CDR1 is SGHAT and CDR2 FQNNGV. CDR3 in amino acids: CASSSDSSNQPQHF. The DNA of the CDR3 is TGTGCCAGCAGCTCGGACAGTAGCAATCAGCCCCAGCATTTT.

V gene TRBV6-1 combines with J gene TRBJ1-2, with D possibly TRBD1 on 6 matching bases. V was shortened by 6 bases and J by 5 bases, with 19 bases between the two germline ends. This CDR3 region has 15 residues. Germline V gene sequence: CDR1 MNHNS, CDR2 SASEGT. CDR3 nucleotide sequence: TGTGCCAGCAGGGAACAGGGTTCGTCGGATTATGGCTACACCTTC. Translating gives CASREQGSSDYGYTF.

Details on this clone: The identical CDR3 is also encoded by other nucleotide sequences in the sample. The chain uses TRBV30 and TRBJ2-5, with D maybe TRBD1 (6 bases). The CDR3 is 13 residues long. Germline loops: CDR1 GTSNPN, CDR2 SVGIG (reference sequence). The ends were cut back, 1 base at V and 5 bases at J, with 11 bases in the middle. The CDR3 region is CAWSAGVGETQYF. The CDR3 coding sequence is TGTGCCTGGAGTGCAGGGGTGGGGGAGACCCAGTACTTC.

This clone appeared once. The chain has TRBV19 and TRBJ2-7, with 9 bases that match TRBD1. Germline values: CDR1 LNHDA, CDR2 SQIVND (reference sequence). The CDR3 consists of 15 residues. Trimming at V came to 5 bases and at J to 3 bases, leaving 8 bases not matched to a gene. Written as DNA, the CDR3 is TGTGCCAGTAGTGGGGACAGGGAAACCGGCTACGAGCAGTACTTC. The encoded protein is CASSGDRETGYEQYF.

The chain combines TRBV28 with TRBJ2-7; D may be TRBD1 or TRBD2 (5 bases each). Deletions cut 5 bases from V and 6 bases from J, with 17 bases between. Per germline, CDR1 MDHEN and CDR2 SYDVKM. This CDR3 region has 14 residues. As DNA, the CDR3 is TGTGCCAGCAGTGCCGGGACCGTCTCGATCGAGCAGTACTTC. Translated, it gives CASSAGTVSIEQYF.

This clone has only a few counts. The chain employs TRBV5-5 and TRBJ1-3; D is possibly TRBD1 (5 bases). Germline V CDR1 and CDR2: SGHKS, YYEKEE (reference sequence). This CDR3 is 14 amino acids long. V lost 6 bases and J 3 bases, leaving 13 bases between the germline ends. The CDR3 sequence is CASTPWGFGNTIYF. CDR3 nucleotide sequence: TGTGCCAGCACGCCGTGGGGGTTTGGAAACACCATATATTTT.

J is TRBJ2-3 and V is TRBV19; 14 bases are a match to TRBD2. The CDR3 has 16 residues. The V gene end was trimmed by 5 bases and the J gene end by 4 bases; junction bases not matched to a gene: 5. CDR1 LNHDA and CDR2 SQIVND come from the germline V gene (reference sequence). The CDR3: CASSWGGLAGADTQYF. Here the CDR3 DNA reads TGTGCCAGTAGTTGGGGGGGACTAGCGGGAGCAGATACGCAGTATTTT.

This chain's CDR3 is CASSLAGGPEETQYF. Written as DNA, the CDR3 is TGTGCCAGCAGCTTAGCGGGAGGGCCGGAAGAGACCCAGTACTTC. The chain uses TRBV7-9 and TRBJ2-5, with 7 bases fitting TRBD2. The CDR3 runs to 15 residues. Germline-derived CDR1 and CDR2 are SEHNR and FQNEAQ (reference sequence). With 0 bases clipped from V and 3 bases from J, the junction kept 4 bases outside the gene matches.

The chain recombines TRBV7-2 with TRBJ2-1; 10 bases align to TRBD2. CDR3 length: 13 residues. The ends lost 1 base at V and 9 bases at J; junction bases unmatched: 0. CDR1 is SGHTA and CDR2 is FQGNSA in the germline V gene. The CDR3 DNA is TGTGCCAGCAGCTTAGTAGCGGGAGGTGAGCAGTTCTTC. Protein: CASSLVAGGEQFF.

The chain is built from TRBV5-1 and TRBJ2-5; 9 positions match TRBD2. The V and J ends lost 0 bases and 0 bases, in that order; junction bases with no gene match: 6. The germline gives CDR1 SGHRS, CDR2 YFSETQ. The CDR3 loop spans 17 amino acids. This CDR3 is CASSLVGLARYQETQYF. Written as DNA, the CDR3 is TGCGCCAGCAGCTTGGTGGGACTAGCACGTTACCAAGAGACCCAGTACTTC.

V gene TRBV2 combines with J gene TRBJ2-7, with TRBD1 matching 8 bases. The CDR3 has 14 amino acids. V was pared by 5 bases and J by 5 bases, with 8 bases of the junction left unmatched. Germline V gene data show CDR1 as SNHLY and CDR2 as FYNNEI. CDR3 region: CASSSDRGYDEQYF. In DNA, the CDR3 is TGTGCCAGCAGTTCCGACAGGGGTTATGACGAGCAGTACTTC.

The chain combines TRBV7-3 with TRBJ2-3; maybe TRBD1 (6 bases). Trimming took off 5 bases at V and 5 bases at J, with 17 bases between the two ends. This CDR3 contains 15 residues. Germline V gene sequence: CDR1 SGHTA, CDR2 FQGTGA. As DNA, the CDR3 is TGTGCCAGCAGCATTCAAGGGGGTAAGGGAGATACGCAGTATTTT. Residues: CASSIQGGKGDTQYF.

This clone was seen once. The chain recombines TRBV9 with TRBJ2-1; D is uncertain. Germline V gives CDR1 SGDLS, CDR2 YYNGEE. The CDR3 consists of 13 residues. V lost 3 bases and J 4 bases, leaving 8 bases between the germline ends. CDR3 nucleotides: TGTGCCAGCAGCGCGCCTAGGTACAATGAGCAGTTCTTC. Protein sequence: CASSAPRYNEQFF.

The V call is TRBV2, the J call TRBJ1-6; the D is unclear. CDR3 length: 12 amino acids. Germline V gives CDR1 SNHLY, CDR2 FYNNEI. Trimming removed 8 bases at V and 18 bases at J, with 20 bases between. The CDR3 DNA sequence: TGTGCCAGCCGGCTGGCAGATTATAGAACCCACTTT. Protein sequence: CASRLADYRTHF.

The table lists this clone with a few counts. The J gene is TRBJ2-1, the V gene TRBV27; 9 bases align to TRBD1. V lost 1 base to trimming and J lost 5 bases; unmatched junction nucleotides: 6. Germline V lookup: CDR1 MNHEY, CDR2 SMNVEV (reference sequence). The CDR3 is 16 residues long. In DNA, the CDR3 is TGTGCCAGCAGTTTATTCTGGACAGGGGTCGACAATGAGCAGTTCTTC. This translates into CASSLFWTGVDNEQFF.

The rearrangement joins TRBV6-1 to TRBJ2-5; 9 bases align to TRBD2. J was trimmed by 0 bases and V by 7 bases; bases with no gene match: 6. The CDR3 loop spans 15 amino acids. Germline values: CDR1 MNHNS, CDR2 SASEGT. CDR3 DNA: TGTGCCAGCAAGGTACAGCGGGGGGACCAAGAGACCCAGTACTTC. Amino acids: CASKVQRGDQETQYF.

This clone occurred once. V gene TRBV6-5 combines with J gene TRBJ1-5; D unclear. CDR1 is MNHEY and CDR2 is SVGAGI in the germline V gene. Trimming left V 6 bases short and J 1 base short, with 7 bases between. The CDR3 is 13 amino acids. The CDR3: CASRSNSNQPQHF. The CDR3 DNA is TGTGCCAGCAGATCCAACAGCAATCAGCCCCAGCATTTT.

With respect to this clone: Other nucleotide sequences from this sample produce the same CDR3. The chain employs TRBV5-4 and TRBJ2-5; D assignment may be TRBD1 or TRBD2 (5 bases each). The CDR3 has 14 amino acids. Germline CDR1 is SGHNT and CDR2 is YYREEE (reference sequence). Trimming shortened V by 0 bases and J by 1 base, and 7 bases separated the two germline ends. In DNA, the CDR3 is TGTGCCAGCAGCTTGGCGGGGACCCAAGAGACCCAGTACTTC. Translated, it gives CASSLAGTQETQYF.

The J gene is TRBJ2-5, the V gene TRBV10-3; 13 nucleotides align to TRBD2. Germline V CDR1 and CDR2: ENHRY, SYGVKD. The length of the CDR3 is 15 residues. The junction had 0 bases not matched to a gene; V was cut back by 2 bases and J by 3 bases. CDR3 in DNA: TGTGCCATCAGTGAGGGGACTAGCGGGGAAGAGACCCAGTACTTC. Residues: CAISEGTSGEETQYF.

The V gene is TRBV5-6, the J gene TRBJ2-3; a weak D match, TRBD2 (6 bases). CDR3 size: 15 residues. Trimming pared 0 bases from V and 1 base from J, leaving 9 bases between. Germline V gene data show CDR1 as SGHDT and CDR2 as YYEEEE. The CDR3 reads CASSLVGGGTDTQYF. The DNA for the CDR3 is TGTGCCAGCAGCTTGGTGGGGGGTGGCACAGATACGCAGTATTTT.

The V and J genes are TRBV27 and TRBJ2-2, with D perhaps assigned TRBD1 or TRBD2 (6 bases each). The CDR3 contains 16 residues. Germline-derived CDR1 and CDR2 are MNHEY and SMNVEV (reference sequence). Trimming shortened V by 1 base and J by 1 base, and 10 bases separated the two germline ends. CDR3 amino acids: CASSLYGGRNTGELFF. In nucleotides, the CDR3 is TGTGCCAGCAGTTTATACGGGGGCCGGAACACCGGGGAGCTGTTTTTT.

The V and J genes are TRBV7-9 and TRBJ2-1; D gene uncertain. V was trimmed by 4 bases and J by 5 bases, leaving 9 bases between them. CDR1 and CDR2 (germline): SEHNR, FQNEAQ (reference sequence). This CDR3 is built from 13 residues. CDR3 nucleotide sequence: TGTGCCAGCAGCTCCCTGGCGAACAATGAGCAGTTCTTC. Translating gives CASSSLANNEQFF.

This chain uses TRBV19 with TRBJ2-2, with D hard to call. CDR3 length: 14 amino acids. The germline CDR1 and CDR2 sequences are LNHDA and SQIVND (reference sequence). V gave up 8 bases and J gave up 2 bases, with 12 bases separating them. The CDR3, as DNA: TGTGCCAGTCTCGGCAGAGCTAACACCGGGGAGCTGTTTTTT. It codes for CASLGRANTGELFF.

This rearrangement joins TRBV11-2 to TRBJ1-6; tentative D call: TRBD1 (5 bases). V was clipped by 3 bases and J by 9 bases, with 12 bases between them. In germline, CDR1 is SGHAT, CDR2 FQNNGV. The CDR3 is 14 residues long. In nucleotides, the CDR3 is TGTGCCAGCAGCTTTCTCAGGGAAAGTTCACCCCTCCACTTT. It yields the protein CASSFLRESSPLHF.